This is a list of T cell receptor beta chains from one sample in a study of vaccination effects on CD4 cells after COVID-19. For these TCRs, the target antigens are not known. The protocol was immunoSEQ multiplex PCR, while the TCRdb copy is restricted to in-frame clones and leaves out a portion. The sample carries roughly 20,000 clones, over 65% recorded once. This specimen consisted of CD4+ T cells from PBMCs cultured with HCoV-NL63 spike peptides, obtained before COVID-19 vaccination. All receptors come from a human donor who received a COVID-19 vaccine. Both conserved end residues are part of each CDR3. D genes are given only for firm matches. Expanded clones get a size class; other rows say once, few or many, or leave the size out.

TRBV28	NA	TRBJ2-7	NA	TGTGCCAGCAGTTCGGTCCCGTACGAGCAGTACTTC	CASSSVPYEQYF
TRBV6-2/TRBV6-3	few	TRBJ1-6	NA	TGTGCCAGCAGCCCGGGACAAACCTATAATTCACCCCTCCACTTT	CASSPGQTYNSPLHF
TRBV4-1	once	TRBJ2-7	NA	TGCGCCAGCAGCCGAACAGGGCGGTCCTACGAGCAGTACTTC	CASSRTGRSYEQYF
TRBV3-1/TRBV3-2	NA	TRBJ1-1	NA	TGTGCCAGCAGCCAAGAAGGAGGGATAGTCTCTGAAGCTTTCTTT	CASSQEGGIVSEAFF
TRBV15	NA	TRBJ1-4	NA	TGTGCCACCAGCAGAGACCCAGGCCTTAATGAAAAACTGTTTTTT	CATSRDPGLNEKLFF
TRBV10-3	NA	TRBJ1-2	TRBD1	TGTGCCATCGGACAGGGGGCCCTTATTGGCTATGGCTACACCTTC	CAIGQGALIGYGYTF
TRBV7-2	NA	TRBJ2-1	NA	TGTGCCAGCAGCTTAGTCCCTCCCTACAATGAGCAGTTCTTC	CASSLVPPYNEQFF
TRBV7-8	once	TRBJ2-4	NA	TGTGCCAGCAGCTTAACCCACCTGGACAGAGCCAAAAACATTCAGTACTTC	CASSLTHLDRAKNIQYF
TRBV27	NA	TRBJ1-5	TRBD1	TGTGCCAGCAGTCCCCGGACAGGTTACAATCAGCCCCAGCATTTT	CASSPRTGYNQPQHF
TRBV23-1	NA	TRBJ2-6	NA	TGCGCCAGCAGATATCCGGTCCACCCATCGCCTGGGGCCAACGTCCTGACTTTC	CASRYPVHPSPGANVLTF
TRBV5-1	few	TRBJ1-6	NA	TGCGCCAGCAGCTACCAAGACTTAGGTCGGGGAAATTCACCCCTCCACTTT	CASSYQDLGRGNSPLHF
TRBV18	once	TRBJ2-2	NA	TGTGCCAGCTCACCACCCCGGGGGGCGCTTAACACCGGGGAGCTGTTTTTT	CASSPPRGALNTGELFF
TRBV19	NA	TRBJ1-1	TRBD1	TGTGCCAGTACCAAGGGGGCGGGCACTGAAGCTTTCTTT	CASTKGAGTEAFF
TRBV7-9	NA	TRBJ2-2	NA	TGTGCCAGCAGCTTAATTGGTCCGAGCCGGAGGGAATCCGGGGAGCTGTTTTTT	CASSLIGPSRRESGELFF
TRBV3-1/TRBV3-2	NA	TRBJ2-7	TRBD2	TGTGCCAGCAGCTCTTCTGGGGGAGGGTACGAGCAGTACTTC	CASSSSGGGYEQYF
TRBV6-4	once	TRBJ1-3	NA	TGTGCCAGCAGTGACCGAGGCAGCTCTGGAAACACCATATATTTT	CASSDRGSSGNTIYF
TRBV6-5	NA	TRBJ2-1	TRBD2	TGTGCCAGCAGGGGCGGGAGCGATGGCAATGAGCAGTTCTTC	CASRGGSDGNEQFF
TRBV12-3/TRBV12-4	NA	TRBJ1-1	NA	TGTGCCAGCAGCCGAGGAGGGAGCACTGAAGCTTTCTTT	CASSRGGSTEAFF
TRBV6-6	NA	TRBJ1-1	TRBD1	TGTGCCAGCAGTATACAGGGGTCCGAAGCTTTCTTT	CASSIQGSEAFF
TRBV28	NA	TRBJ2-2	NA	TGTGCCAGCAGGACTGGGCAGGGGAACACCGGGGAGCTGTTTTTT	CASRTGQGNTGELFF
TRBV6-2/TRBV6-3	NA	TRBJ2-1	TRBD2	TGTGCCAGCAGTTACTCGCCGCCAGAGGGACTATACAATGAGCAGTTCTTC	CASSYSPPEGLYNEQFF
TRBV7-9	NA	TRBJ1-2	TRBD1	TGTGCCAGCAGCTCAGGGACAGGGGGGGACTATGGCTACACCTTC	CASSSGTGGDYGYTF
TRBV9	NA	TRBJ1-1	NA	TGTGCCAGCAGCGTTCATGGAAACACTGAAGTTTTCTTT	CASSVHGNTEVFF
TRBV28	few	TRBJ1-2	NA	TGTGCCAGCAGTTCCCGGGCGTATGGCTACACCTTC	CASSSRAYGYTF
TRBV7-9	NA	TRBJ1-5	NA	TGTGCCAGCAGCTTAGCACACGATCAGCCCCAGCATTTT	CASSLAHDQPQHF
TRBV18	few	TRBJ1-2	NA	TGTGCCAGCTCTATTAGCCGGGACTCTACCAGGAGTGGCTACACCTTC	CASSISRDSTRSGYTF
TRBV5-1	NA	TRBJ2-3	TRBD1	TGCGCCAGCAGCTGGGGGACAGCCAGTACAGATACGCAGTATTTT	CASSWGTASTDTQYF
TRBV7-3	few	TRBJ1-2	TRBD1	TGTGCCAGCAGCTTAGACAGGGGCTCAGGCTACACCTTC	CASSLDRGSGYTF
TRBV9	NA	TRBJ2-2	TRBD2	TGTGCCAGCAGCCTCACTCCCTTCAGCGGGGGGGCCCGATCCGGGGAGCTGTTTTTT	CASSLTPFSGGARSGELFF
TRBV30	NA	TRBJ2-7	NA	TGTGCCTGGAGGGTCGAAACGGGGAAGCAGTACTTC	CAWRVETGKQYF
TRBV30	NA	TRBJ1-4	NA	TGTGCCTGGAGTCCCTCCGGAGGGGGGCGGGTCGAAAAACTGTTTTTT	CAWSPSGGGRVEKLFF
TRBV20-1	NA	TRBJ2-3	NA	TGCAGTGCTAAAAGAAATACGCAGTATTTT	CSAKRNTQYF